These T cell receptor beta chains were read from a single sample in a study of cytomegalovirus exposure and HLA in healthy donors. Some clones are missing from TCRdb's copy, which holds only in-frame ones; the method was immunoSEQ multiplex PCR. The sample lists more than 75,000 clones, 79% occurring once. The source material was PBMCs. These receptors all stem from a woman in her 40s in good health and CMV-seronegative. The CDR3 runs from the conserved cysteine through the conserved F or W. The D gene is left open where the match is weak. Some rows mark clone size as missing; the rest say once, few, many or name a class of expanded clone.

abundance: NA; d_gene: NA; j_gene: TRBJ1-4; v_gene: TRBV19; CDR3aa: CASSIDGGATTNEKLFF; CDR3nt: TGTGCCAGTAGTATAGACGGGGGGGCCACAACTAATGAAAAACTGTTTTTT
abundance: many; d_gene: NA; j_gene: TRBJ1-1; v_gene: TRBV5-1; CDR3aa: CASWEGAQMNTEAFF; CDR3nt: TGCGCCAGCTGGGAGGGCGCACAGATGAACACTGAAGCTTTCTTT
abundance: NA; d_gene: NA; j_gene: TRBJ1-3; v_gene: TRBV5-1; CDR3aa: CASSLDRDSGNTIYF; CDR3nt: TGCGCCAGCAGCTTGGACAGGGACTCTGGAAACACCATATATTTT
abundance: NA; d_gene: NA; j_gene: TRBJ1-1; v_gene: TRBV29-1; CDR3aa: CSVAGAQGQNTEAFF; CDR3nt: TGCAGCGTTGCAGGGGCACAGGGACAGAACACTGAAGCTTTCTTT
abundance: NA; d_gene: TRBD2; j_gene: TRBJ2-2; v_gene: TRBV19; CDR3aa: CASAAGTGTGELFF; CDR3nt: TGTGCCAGTGCAGCGGGGACGGGGACCGGGGAGCTGTTTTTT
abundance: NA; d_gene: TRBD2; j_gene: TRBJ2-3; v_gene: TRBV19; CDR3aa: CASSSGLAGVGTDTQYF; CDR3nt: TGTGCCAGTAGTTCGGGACTAGCGGGGGTAGGCACAGATACGCAGTATTTT
abundance: NA; d_gene: NA; j_gene: TRBJ1-3; v_gene: TRBV11-2; CDR3aa: CASSFEGNTIYF; CDR3nt: TGTGCCAGCAGCTTCGAGGGAAACACCATATATTTT
abundance: NA; d_gene: NA; j_gene: TRBJ1-1; v_gene: TRBV29-1; CDR3aa: CSSSRGDTEAFF; CDR3nt: TGCAGCTCTTCCCGGGGGGACACTGAAGCTTTCTTT
abundance: few; d_gene: NA; j_gene: TRBJ2-6; v_gene: TRBV29-1; CDR3aa: CSVTRAGANVLTF; CDR3nt: TGCAGCGTAACCAGGGCAGGGGCCAACGTCCTGACTTTC
abundance: NA; d_gene: TRBD1; j_gene: TRBJ1-2; v_gene: TRBV5-1; CDR3aa: CASSSPDNRGGYTF; CDR3nt: TGCGCCAGCAGCTCACCTGACAACAGGGGTGGCTACACCTTC
abundance: NA; d_gene: TRBD1; j_gene: TRBJ2-5; v_gene: TRBV9; CDR3aa: CASSVAGQKETQYF; CDR3nt: TGTGCCAGCAGCGTAGCGGGACAGAAAGAGACCCAGTACTTC
abundance: once; d_gene: NA; j_gene: TRBJ1-1; v_gene: TRBV30; CDR3aa: CAWSKGGTEAFF; CDR3nt: TGTGCCTGGAGTAAAGGGGGCACTGAAGCTTTCTTT
abundance: NA; d_gene: NA; j_gene: TRBJ1-2; v_gene: TRBV6-1; CDR3aa: CASSDPPRTSAWVNYGYTF; CDR3nt: TGTGCCAGCAGTGATCCTCCGAGGACATCCGCGTGGGTTAACTATGGCTACACCTTC
abundance: NA; d_gene: NA; j_gene: TRBJ1-6; v_gene: TRBV27; CDR3aa: CASTPGGGRSPLHF; CDR3nt: TGTGCCAGCACACCAGGCGGAGGGAGGTCACCCCTCCACTTT
abundance: NA; d_gene: NA; j_gene: TRBJ2-3; v_gene: TRBV6-5; CDR3aa: CASSYSSRQGGQYF; CDR3nt: TGTGCCAGCAGTTACTCGAGCCGTCAGGGGGGGCAGTATTTT
abundance: NA; d_gene: NA; j_gene: TRBJ2-5; v_gene: TRBV5-6; CDR3aa: CASGGFQETQYF; CDR3nt: TGTGCCAGCGGGGGGTTCCAAGAGACCCAGTACTTC
abundance: NA; d_gene: NA; j_gene: TRBJ2-3; v_gene: TRBV7-2; CDR3aa: CASSRGAADTQYF; CDR3nt: TGTGCCAGCAGCCGGGGGGCCGCTGATACGCAGTATTTT
abundance: NA; d_gene: NA; j_gene: TRBJ2-2; v_gene: TRBV6-6; CDR3aa: CASRGGNTGELFF; CDR3nt: TGTGCCAGCAGAGGGGGGAACACCGGGGAGCTGTTTTTT
abundance: NA; d_gene: TRBD1; j_gene: TRBJ1-3; v_gene: TRBV4-3; CDR3aa: CASSQEGGVLSGNTIYF; CDR3nt: TGCGCCAGCAGCCAAGAAGGGGGCGTTCTGTCTGGAAACACCATATATTTT
abundance: NA; d_gene: NA; j_gene: TRBJ2-6; v_gene: TRBV10-3; CDR3aa: CAITGAGSHSGANVLTF; CDR3nt: TGTGCCATCACTGGGGCAGGGTCCCACTCTGGGGCCAACGTCCTGACTTTC
abundance: NA; d_gene: NA; j_gene: TRBJ2-7; v_gene: TRBV30; CDR3aa: CAGDRNYEQYF; CDR3nt: TGTGCAGGTGACAGAAACTACGAGCAGTACTTC
abundance: NA; d_gene: NA; j_gene: TRBJ2-7; v_gene: TRBV2; CDR3aa: CASSQRTLPKQYF; CDR3nt: TGTGCCAGCAGTCAACGGACACTTCCGAAGCAGTACTTC
abundance: NA; d_gene: NA; j_gene: TRBJ1-5; v_gene: TRBV6-5; CDR3aa: CASSTGLGNQPQHF; CDR3nt: TGTGCCAGCAGCACAGGGTTGGGCAATCAGCCCCAGCATTTT
abundance: once; d_gene: TRBD1; j_gene: TRBJ2-5; v_gene: TRBV9; CDR3aa: CASSPRDRGDETQYF; CDR3nt: TGTGCCAGCAGCCCGAGGGACAGGGGTGATGAGACCCAGTACTTC
abundance: NA; d_gene: NA; j_gene: TRBJ2-2; v_gene: TRBV19; CDR3aa: CASSISSGTTGELFF; CDR3nt: TGTGCCAGTAGTATCAGTTCGGGAACCACCGGGGAGCTGTTTTTT
abundance: NA; d_gene: NA; j_gene: TRBJ2-7; v_gene: TRBV5-6; CDR3aa: CASSYPGTPSYEQYF; CDR3nt: TGTGCCAGCAGCTATCCCGGGACACCCTCCTACGAGCAGTACTTC
abundance: few; d_gene: TRBD1; j_gene: TRBJ1-2; v_gene: TRBV5-4; CDR3aa: CASSLGTGFNYGGYTF; CDR3nt: TGTGCCAGCAGCTTGGGGACAGGCTTTAACTATGGAGGCTACACCTTC
abundance: NA; d_gene: NA; j_gene: TRBJ2-5; v_gene: TRBV4-2; CDR3aa: CASSQEGGGLQETQYF; CDR3nt: TGTGCCAGCAGCCAAGAGGGCGGGGGCCTCCAAGAGACCCAGTACTTC
abundance: NA; d_gene: TRBD1; j_gene: TRBJ1-5; v_gene: TRBV15; CDR3aa: CATSRARTGASNQPQHF; CDR3nt: TGTGCCACCAGCAGGGCCAGGACAGGGGCGAGCAATCAGCCCCAGCATTTT
abundance: NA; d_gene: TRBD1; j_gene: TRBJ2-7; v_gene: TRBV7-2; CDR3aa: CASSLSSRQGYEQYF; CDR3nt: TGTGCCAGCAGCTTGAGTTCGCGACAGGGGTACGAGCAGTACTTC
abundance: once; d_gene: NA; j_gene: TRBJ1-4; v_gene: TRBV9; CDR3aa: CASSVGVTNEKLFF; CDR3nt: TGTGCCAGCAGCGTGGGAGTAACTAATGAAAAACTGTTTTTT
abundance: NA; d_gene: NA; j_gene: TRBJ1-2; v_gene: TRBV18; CDR3aa: CASSPGAPSNYGYTF; CDR3nt: TGTGCCAGCTCACCAGGGGCCCCATCTAACTATGGCTACACCTTC
abundance: NA; d_gene: TRBD2; j_gene: TRBJ2-7; v_gene: TRBV12-5; CDR3aa: CASALGGVAGYYEQYF; CDR3nt: TGTGCTAGTGCCTTGGGGGGGGTAGCGGGGTACTACGAGCAGTACTTC
abundance: NA; d_gene: NA; j_gene: TRBJ1-4; v_gene: TRBV5-4; CDR3aa: CASSLGGRIAEKLFF; CDR3nt: TGTGCCAGCAGCTTGGGGGGGCGCATTGCTGAAAAACTGTTTTTT
abundance: NA; d_gene: TRBD2; j_gene: TRBJ2-7; v_gene: TRBV30; CDR3aa: CASLGGSSYEQYF; CDR3nt: TGTGCCTCCTTGGGGGGGTCGTCCTACGAGCAGTACTTC
abundance: NA; d_gene: NA; j_gene: TRBJ1-5; v_gene: TRBV10-3; CDR3aa: CATKKEGGSNQPQHF; CDR3nt: TGTGCCACCAAAAAAGAAGGCGGAAGCAATCAGCCCCAGCATTTT
abundance: once; d_gene: TRBD1; j_gene: TRBJ1-1; v_gene: TRBV30; CDR3aa: CAWNRGLNTEAFF; CDR3nt: TGTGCCTGGAACAGGGGCCTGAACACTGAAGCTTTCTTT
abundance: few; d_gene: TRBD1; j_gene: TRBJ2-4; v_gene: TRBV7-9; CDR3aa: CASSLGGQAPEPKNIQYF; CDR3nt: TGTGCCAGCAGCTTAGGGGGACAGGCCCCGGAGCCCAAAAACATTCAGTACTTC
abundance: NA; d_gene: NA; j_gene: TRBJ2-1; v_gene: TRBV6-1; CDR3aa: CASSEEEGLSYNEQFF; CDR3nt: TGTGCCAGCAGTGAGGAGGAGGGTCTCTCCTACAATGAGCAGTTCTTC
abundance: NA; d_gene: TRBD1; j_gene: TRBJ1-2; v_gene: TRBV30; CDR3aa: CACPRDSTYGYTF; CDR3nt: TGTGCCTGTCCCCGGGACAGCACCTATGGCTACACCTTC
abundance: NA; d_gene: NA; j_gene: TRBJ1-1; v_gene: TRBV5-1; CDR3aa: CASSLDGFNTEAFF; CDR3nt: TGCGCCAGCAGCTTGGACGGGTTCAACACTGAAGCTTTCTTT
abundance: NA; d_gene: TRBD1; j_gene: TRBJ1-3; v_gene: TRBV10-3; CDR3aa: CAIRTGQGAGNTIYF; CDR3nt: TGTGCCATCAGGACGGGACAGGGGGCTGGAAACACCATATATTTT
abundance: NA; d_gene: TRBD1; j_gene: TRBJ1-5; v_gene: TRBV30; CDR3aa: CAWDRENQPQNF; CDR3nt: TGTGCCTGGGACAGGGAAAATCAGCCCCAGAATTTT
abundance: NA; d_gene: NA; j_gene: TRBJ2-7; v_gene: TRBV5-6; CDR3aa: CASMRRGSMEQYF; CDR3nt: TGTGCCAGCATGAGAAGGGGGTCTATGGAGCAGTACTTC
abundance: NA; d_gene: NA; j_gene: TRBJ1-5; v_gene: TRBV7-9; CDR3aa: CASSLGTGSDQPQHF; CDR3nt: TGTGCCAGCAGCTTAGGTACAGGGAGTGATCAGCCCCAGCATTTT